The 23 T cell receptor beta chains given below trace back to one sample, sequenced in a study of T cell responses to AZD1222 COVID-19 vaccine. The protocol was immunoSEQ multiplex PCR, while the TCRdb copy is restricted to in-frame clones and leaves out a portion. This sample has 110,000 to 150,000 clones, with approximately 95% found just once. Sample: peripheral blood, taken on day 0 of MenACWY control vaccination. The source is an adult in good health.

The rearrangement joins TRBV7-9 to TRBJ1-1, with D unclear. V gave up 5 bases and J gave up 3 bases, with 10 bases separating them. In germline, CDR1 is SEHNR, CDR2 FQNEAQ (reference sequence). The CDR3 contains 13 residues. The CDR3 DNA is TGTGCCAGCAGCGCGAGAAAAGACACTGAAGCTTTCTTT. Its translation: CASSARKDTEAFF.

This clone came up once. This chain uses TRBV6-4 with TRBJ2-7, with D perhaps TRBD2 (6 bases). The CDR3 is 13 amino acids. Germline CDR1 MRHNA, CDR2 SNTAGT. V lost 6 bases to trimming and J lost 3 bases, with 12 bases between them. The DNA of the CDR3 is TGTGCCAGCAGCCCCCGGGACTTCTACGAGCAGTACTTC. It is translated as CASSPRDFYEQYF.

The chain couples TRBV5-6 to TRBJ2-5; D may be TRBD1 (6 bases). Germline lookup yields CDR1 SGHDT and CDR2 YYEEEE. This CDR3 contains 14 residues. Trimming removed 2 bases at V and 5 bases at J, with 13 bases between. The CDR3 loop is CASSFRAGVETQYF. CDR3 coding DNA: TGTGCCAGCAGCTTCAGGGCAGGGGTCGAGACCCAGTACTTC.

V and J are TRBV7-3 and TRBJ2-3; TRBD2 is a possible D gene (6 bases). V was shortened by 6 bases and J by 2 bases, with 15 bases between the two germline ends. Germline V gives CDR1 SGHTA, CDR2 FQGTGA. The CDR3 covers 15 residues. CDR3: CASSGRDWATDTQYF. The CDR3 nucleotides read TGTGCCAGCAGTGGTCGGGACTGGGCCACAGATACGCAGTATTTT.

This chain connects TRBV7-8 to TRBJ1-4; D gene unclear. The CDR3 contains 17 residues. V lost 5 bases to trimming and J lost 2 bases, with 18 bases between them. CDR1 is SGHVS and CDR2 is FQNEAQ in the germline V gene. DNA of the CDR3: TGTGCCAGCAGCGCACGCAGGCCGGGGTCGACTAATGAAAAACTGTTTTTT. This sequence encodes CASSARRPGSTNEKLFF.

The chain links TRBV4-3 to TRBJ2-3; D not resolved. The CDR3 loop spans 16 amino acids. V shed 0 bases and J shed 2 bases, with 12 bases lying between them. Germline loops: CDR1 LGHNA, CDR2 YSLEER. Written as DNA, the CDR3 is TGCGCCAGCAGCCAAGATTCCTGGTGGGACACAGATACGCAGTATTTT. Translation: CASSQDSWWDTDTQYF.

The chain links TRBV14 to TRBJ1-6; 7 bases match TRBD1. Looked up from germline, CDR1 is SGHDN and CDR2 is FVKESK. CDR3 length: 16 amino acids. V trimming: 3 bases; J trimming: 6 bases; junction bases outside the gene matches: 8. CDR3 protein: CASSQARPGGNSPLHF. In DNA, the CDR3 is TGTGCCAGCAGCCAGGCCCGGCCAGGGGGTAATTCACCCCTCCACTTT.

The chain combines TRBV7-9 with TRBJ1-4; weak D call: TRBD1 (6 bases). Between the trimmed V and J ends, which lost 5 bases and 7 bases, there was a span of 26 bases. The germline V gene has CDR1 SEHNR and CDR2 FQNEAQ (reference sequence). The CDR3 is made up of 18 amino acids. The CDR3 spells CASSPRGDGGLVSEKLFF. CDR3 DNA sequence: TGTGCCAGCAGCCCCAGAGGTGACGGGGGGCTAGTGAGTGAAAAACTGTTTTTT.

Written as DNA, the CDR3 is TGTGCCAGTAGTGGTCTAGCGGGAGGGCCCTACGAGCAGTACTTC. This encodes CASSGLAGGPYEQYF. The chain is built from TRBV19 and TRBJ2-7; 12 nucleotides match TRBD2. The CDR3 extends over 15 amino acids. Per the germline V gene, CDR1 is LNHDA and CDR2 is SQIVND (reference sequence). Trimming cost V 5 bases and J 2 bases; bases outside gene matches: 4.

The CDR3 loop is CASSLRAVGTITNTEAFF. In nucleotides, the CDR3 is TGTGCCAGCAGCTTAAGGGCGGTGGGGACGATTACGAACACTGAAGCTTTCTTT. The chain recombines TRBV7-8 with TRBJ1-1; TRBD1 might be the D (5 bases). Trimming pared 2 bases from V and 1 base from J, leaving 20 bases between. Germline V gene sequence: CDR1 SGHVS, CDR2 FQNEAQ. This CDR3 spans 18 amino acids.

This CDR3 is CASRDRTVNSPLHF. In DNA, the CDR3 is TGTGCCTCGAGGGATAGGACGGTGAATTCACCCCTCCACTTT. The chain uses TRBV5-6 and TRBJ1-6; D gene unclear. This CDR3 has 14 residues. The V and J ends lost 10 bases and 7 bases respectively, with 18 bases between them. Germline loops: CDR1 SGHDT, CDR2 YYEEEE.

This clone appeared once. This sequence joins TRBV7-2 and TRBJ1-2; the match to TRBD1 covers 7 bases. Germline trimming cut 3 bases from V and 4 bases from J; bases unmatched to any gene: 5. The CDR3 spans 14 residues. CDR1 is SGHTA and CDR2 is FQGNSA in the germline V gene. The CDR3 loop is CASSFESGGYGYTF. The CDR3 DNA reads TGTGCCAGCAGCTTCGAATCAGGGGGCTATGGCTACACCTTC.

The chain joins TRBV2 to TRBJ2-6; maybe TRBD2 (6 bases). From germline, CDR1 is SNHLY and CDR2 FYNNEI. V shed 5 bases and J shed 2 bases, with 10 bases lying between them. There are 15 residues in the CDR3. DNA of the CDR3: TGTGCCAGCAGTCAGGAGGGGACTGGGGCCAACGTCCTGACTTTC. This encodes CASSQEGTGANVLTF.

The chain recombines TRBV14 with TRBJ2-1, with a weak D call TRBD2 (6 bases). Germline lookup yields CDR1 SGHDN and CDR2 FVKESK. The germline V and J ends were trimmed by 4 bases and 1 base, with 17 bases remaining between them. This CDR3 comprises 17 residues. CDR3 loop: CASSRLESRASYNEQFF. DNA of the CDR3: TGTGCCAGCAGCCGACTAGAATCGCGGGCGTCCTACAATGAGCAGTTCTTC.

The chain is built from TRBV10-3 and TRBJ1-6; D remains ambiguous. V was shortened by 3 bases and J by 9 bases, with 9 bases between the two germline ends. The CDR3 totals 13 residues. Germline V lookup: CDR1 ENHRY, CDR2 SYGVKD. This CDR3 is CAISEGRGSPLHF. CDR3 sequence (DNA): TGTGCCATCAGTGAAGGACGCGGTTCACCCCTCCACTTT.

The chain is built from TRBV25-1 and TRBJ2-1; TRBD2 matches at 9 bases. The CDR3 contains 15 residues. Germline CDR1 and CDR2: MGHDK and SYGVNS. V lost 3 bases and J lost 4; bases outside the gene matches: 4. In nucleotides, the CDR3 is TGTGCCAGCAGTGAGGCGGGAGGGCCGTACAATGAGCAGTTCTTC. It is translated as CASSEAGGPYNEQFF.

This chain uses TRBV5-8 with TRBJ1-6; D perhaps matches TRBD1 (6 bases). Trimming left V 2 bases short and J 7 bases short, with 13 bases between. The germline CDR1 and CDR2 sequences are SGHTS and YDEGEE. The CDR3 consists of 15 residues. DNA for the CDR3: TGTGCCAGCAGCTTCACAGGGAGTTACAATTCACCCCTCCACTTT. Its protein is CASSFTGSYNSPLHF. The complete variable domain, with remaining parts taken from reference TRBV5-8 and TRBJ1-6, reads EAGVTQSPTHLIKTRGQQATLRCSPISGHTSVYWYQQALGLGLQFLLWYDEGEERNRGNFPPRFSGRQFPNYSSELNVNALELEDSALYLCASSFTGSYNSPLHFGNGTRLTVT.

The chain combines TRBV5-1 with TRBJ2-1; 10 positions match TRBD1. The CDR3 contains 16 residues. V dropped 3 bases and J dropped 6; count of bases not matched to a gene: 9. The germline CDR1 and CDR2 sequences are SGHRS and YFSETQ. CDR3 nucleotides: TGCGCCAGCAGCTCTTGGGGACAGGGGTTTTCCAATGAGCAGTTCTTC. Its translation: CASSSWGQGFSNEQFF.

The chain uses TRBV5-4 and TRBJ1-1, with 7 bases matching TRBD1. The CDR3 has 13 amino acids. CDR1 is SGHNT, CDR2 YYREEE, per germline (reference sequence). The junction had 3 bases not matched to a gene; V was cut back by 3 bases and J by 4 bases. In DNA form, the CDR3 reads TGTGCCAGCAGCTGGGACAGAATCACTGAAGCTTTCTTT. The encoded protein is CASSWDRITEAFF.

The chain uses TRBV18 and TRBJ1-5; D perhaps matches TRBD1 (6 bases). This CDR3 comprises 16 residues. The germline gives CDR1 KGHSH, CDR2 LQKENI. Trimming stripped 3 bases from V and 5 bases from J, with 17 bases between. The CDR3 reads CASSPQSQGTDQPQHF. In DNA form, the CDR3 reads TGTGCCAGCTCACCGCAATCTCAGGGGACCGATCAGCCCCAGCATTTT.

The CDR3 DNA reads as TGTGCCAGCAGCACCAGCGGGAGGTTCTACGAGCAGTACTTC. It is translated as CASSTSGRFYEQYF. The gene calls are TRBV6-2 or TRBV6-3 and TRBJ2-7; 9 nucleotides match TRBD2. Germline CDR1 reads MNHEY; CDR2 reads SVGEGT. This CDR3 is 14 amino acids long. J was trimmed by 3 bases and V by 6 bases; bases with no gene match: 6.

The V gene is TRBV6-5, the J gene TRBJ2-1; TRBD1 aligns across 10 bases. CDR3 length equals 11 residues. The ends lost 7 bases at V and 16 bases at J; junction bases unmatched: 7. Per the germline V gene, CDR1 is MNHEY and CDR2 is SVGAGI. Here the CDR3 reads CASTPGTGVFF. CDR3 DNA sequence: TGTGCCAGCACCCCCGGGACAGGGGTTTTCTTC.

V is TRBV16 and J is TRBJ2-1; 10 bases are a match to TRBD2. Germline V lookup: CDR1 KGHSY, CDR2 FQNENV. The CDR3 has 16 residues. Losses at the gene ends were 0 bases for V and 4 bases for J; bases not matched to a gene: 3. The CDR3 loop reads CASSQSQAGGYNEQFF. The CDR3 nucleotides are TGTGCCAGCAGCCAATCGCAAGCGGGAGGGTACAATGAGCAGTTCTTC.